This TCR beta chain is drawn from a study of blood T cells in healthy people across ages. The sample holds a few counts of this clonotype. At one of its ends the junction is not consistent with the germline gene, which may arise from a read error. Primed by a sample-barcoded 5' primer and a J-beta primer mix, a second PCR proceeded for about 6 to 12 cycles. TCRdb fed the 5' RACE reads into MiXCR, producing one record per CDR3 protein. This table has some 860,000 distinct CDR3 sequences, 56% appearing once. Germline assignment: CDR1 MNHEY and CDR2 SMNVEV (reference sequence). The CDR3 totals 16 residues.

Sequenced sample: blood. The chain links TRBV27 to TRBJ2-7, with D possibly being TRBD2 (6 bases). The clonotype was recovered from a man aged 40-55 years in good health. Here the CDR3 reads CTSSLGGGRSSYEQYF. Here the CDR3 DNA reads TGTACCAGCAGTTTAGGTGGAGGGCGGAGCTCCTACGAGCAGTACTTC.